A selection of T cell receptor beta chains follows, all from one sample in a study of control samples from healthy donors and cancer patients. The repertoire was sequenced with immunoSEQ multiplex PCR; TCRdb's copy has only in-frame clones and lacks some. The sample yields around 160,000 clones, approximately 93% seen once. The specimen was blood. The receptors were gathered from a man aged 18 to 35 in good health. Both conserved end residues are part of each CDR3. The D gene is left open where the match is weak. Rows may omit the clone size; those that give it use once, few, many or a size class.

v_gene	d_gene	abundance	j_gene	CDR3nt	CDR3aa
TRBV7-2	.	.	TRBJ2-3	TGTGCCAGCAGTTATCACACAGATACGCAGTATTTT	CASSYHTDTQYF
TRBV5-4	TRBD1	.	TRBJ1-1	TGTGCCAGCAGCTTGGTGGCAGGGGGAGACACTGAAGCTTTCTTT	CASSLVAGGDTEAFF
TRBV7-6	TRBD1	.	TRBJ1-2	TGTGCCAGCAGCCCAGGGACAGGGGGCTCGGGTGGCTACACCTTC	CASSPGTGGSGGYTF
TRBV19	.	.	TRBJ2-2	TGTGCCAGTAGTATGGGTGACTGGAACACCGGGGAGCTGTTTTTT	CASSMGDWNTGELFF
TRBV7-3	.	.	TRBJ2-5	TGTGCCAGCAGTCCTCCAGGGTCCGGGACCCAGTACTTC	CASSPPGSGTQYF
TRBV5-1	TRBD1	.	TRBJ1-5	TGCGCCAGCAGCTATCTTCAGGGGGGCCAGCCCCAGCATTTT	CASSYLQGGQPQHF
TRBV28	.	.	TRBJ2-7	TGTGCCGCCTCACCCGGGGACTACGAGCAGTACTTC	CAASPGDYEQYF
TRBV4-1	.	.	TRBJ2-7	TGCGCCAGCAGCCAAGATAGGATTCGAACGACCCGCCACGAGCAGTACTTC	CASSQDRIRTTRHEQYF
TRBV28	.	few	TRBJ1-2	TGTGCCAGCAATACTCCCGGGACACCTAAAAACTATGGCTACACCTTC	CASNTPGTPKNYGYTF
TRBV4-1	.	.	TRBJ1-2	TGCGCCAGCAGCCAAGATCTAAATTACGTGGACTATGGCTACACCTTC	CASSQDLNYVDYGYTF
TRBV6-6	.	.	TRBJ1-5	TGTGCCAGCGCGGGTCCTAATCAGCCCCAGCATTTT	CASAGPNQPQHF
TRBV13	.	.	TRBJ1-1	TGTGCCAGCAGCTTCGTAGATTACACTGAAGCTTTCTTT	CASSFVDYTEAFF
TRBV6-1	.	.	TRBJ2-3	TGTGCCAGCAGTGAAGGTCCCTGGAGAGATACGCAGTATTTT	CASSEGPWRDTQYF
TRBV27	.	.	TRBJ2-7	TGTGCCAGCAGCTCTTATTCCGGACTTGGTACCTACGAGCAGTACTTC	CASSSYSGLGTYEQYF
TRBV9	.	.	TRBJ1-5	TGTGCCAGCAGCCCCCAAACGGACGAGTTTTGGAATCAGCCCCAGCATTTT	CASSPQTDEFWNQPQHF
TRBV5-1	TRBD1	.	TRBJ1-6	TGCGCCAGCAGCCGGGACAGGGGAGATTCACCCCTCCACTTT	CASSRDRGDSPLHF
TRBV6-5	.	.	TRBJ2-7	TGTGCCAGCAGAACTTACTACGAGCAGTACTTC	CASRTYYEQYF
TRBV28	.	.	TRBJ1-6	TGTGCCACCAAAACGGGTAACCGAGCCCACTTT	CATKTGNRAHF
TRBV2	TRBD2	.	TRBJ2-7	TGTGCCAGCAGTGAGTCTAGAAGCGGGAGGGCCCCCTACGAGCAGTACTTC	CASSESRSGRAPYEQYF
TRBV7-9	.	.	TRBJ2-7	TGTGCCAGCAGCGCAACAGGGTCCTCCTACGAGCAGTACTTC	CASSATGSSYEQYF
TRBV4-3	.	.	TRBJ1-1	TGCGCCAGCAGCCTCGATGGGATACGGTACACTGAAGCTTTCTTT	CASSLDGIRYTEAFF
TRBV4-2	.	.	TRBJ2-7	TGTGCCAGCAGCCAAGCTGGCTCTGTGGACGATCCGATCTACGAGCAGTACTTC	CASSQAGSVDDPIYEQYF
TRBV12-2	.	.	TRBJ2-1	TGTGCAAGTCGCCATCCACGCCCTAGCGGGATCTTCGATGAGCAGTTCTTC	CASRHPRPSGIFDEQFF
TRBV19	.	once	TRBJ1-1	TGTGCCAGCCAATTAGGCCCGAACACTGAAGCTTTCTTT	CASQLGPNTEAFF
TRBV19	.	.	TRBJ2-5	TGTGCCAGTGGCCTCGAACAGGGAACCCAAGAGACCCAGTACTTC	CASGLEQGTQETQYF
TRBV10-3	TRBD1	.	TRBJ1-1	TGTGCCATCAGAGGCGACAGGGGGAACATGAACACTGAAGCTTTCTTT	CAIRGDRGNMNTEAFF
TRBV19	.	.	TRBJ1-3	TGTGCCAGTAGTATAGATGGGCAAGTCAAGGCGGGAAACACCATATATTTT	CASSIDGQVKAGNTIYF